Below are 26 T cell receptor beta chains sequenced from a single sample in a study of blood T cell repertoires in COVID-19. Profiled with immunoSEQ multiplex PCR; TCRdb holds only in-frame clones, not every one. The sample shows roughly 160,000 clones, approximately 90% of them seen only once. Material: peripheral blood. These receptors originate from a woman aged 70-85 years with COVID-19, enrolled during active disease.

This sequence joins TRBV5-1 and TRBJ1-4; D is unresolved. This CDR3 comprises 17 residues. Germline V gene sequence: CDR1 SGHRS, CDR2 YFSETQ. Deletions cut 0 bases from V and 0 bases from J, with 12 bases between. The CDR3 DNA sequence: TGCGCCAGCAGCTTGGGGGCAGAGAGACCAACTAATGAAAAACTGTTTTTT. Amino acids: CASSLGAERPTNEKLFF.

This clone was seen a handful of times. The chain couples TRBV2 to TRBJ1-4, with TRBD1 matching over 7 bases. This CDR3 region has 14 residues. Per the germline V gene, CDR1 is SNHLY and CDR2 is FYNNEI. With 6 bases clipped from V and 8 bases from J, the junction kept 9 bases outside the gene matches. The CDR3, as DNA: TGTGCCAGCAGACCGGACAGGTTAGGGGAAAAACTGTTTTTT. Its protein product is CASRPDRLGEKLFF.

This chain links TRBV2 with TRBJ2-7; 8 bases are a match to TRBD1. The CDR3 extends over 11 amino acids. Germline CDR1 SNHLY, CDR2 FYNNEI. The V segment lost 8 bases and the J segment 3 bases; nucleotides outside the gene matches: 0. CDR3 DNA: TGTGCCAGCGGACAGGGCTACGAGCAGTACTTC. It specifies CASGQGYEQYF.

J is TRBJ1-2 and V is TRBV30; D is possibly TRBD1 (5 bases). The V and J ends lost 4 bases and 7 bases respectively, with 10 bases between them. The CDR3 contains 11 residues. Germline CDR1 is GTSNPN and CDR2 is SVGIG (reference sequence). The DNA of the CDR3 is TGTGCCTGGATAGCAGGGTTTGGCTACACCTTC. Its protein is CAWIAGFGYTF.

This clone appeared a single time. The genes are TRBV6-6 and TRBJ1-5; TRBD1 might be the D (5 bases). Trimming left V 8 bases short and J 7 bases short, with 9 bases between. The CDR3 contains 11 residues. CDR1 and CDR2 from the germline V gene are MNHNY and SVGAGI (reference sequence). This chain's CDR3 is CASGGEQPQHF. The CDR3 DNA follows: TGTGCCAGCGGGGGGGAGCAGCCCCAGCATTTT.

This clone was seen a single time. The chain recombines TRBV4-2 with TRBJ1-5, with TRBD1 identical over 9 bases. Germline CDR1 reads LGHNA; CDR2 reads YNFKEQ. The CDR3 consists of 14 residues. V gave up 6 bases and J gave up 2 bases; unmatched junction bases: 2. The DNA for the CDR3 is TGTGCCAGCAGTACAGGGGGCGGCAATCAGCCCCAGCATTTT. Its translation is CASSTGGGNQPQHF.

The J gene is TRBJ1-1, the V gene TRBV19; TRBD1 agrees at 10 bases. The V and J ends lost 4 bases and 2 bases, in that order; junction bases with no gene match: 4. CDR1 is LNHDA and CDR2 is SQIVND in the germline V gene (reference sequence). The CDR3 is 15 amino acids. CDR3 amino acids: CASSTRDRGNTEAFF. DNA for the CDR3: TGTGCCAGTAGTACCCGGGACAGGGGCAACACTGAAGCTTTCTTT.

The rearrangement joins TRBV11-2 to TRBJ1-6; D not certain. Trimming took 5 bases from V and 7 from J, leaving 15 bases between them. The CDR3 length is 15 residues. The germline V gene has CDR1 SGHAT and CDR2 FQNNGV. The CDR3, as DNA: TGTGCCAGCAGCCCCCTAACGGAGAGCAATTCACCCCTCCACTTT. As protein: CASSPLTESNSPLHF. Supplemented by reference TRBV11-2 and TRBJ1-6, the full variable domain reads EAGVAQSPRYKIIEKRQSVAFWCNPISGHATLYWYQQILGQGPKLLIQFQNNGVVDDSQLPKDRFSAERLKGVDSTLKIQPAKLEDSAVYLCASSPLTESNSPLHFGNGTRLTVT.

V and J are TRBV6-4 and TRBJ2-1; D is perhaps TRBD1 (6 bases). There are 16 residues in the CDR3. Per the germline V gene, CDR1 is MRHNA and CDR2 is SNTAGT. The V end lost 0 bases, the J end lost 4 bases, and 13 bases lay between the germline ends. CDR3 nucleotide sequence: TGTGCCAGCAGTGACTCTCGACAGGAGTTTTACAATGAGCAGTTCTTC. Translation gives CASSDSRQEFYNEQFF.

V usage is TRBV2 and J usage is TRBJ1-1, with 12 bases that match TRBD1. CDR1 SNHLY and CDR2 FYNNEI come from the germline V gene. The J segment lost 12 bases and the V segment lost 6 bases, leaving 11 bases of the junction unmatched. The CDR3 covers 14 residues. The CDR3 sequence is CASRKSGTGGTPFF. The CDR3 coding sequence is TGTGCCAGCAGGAAATCCGGGACAGGGGGCACCCCTTTCTTT.

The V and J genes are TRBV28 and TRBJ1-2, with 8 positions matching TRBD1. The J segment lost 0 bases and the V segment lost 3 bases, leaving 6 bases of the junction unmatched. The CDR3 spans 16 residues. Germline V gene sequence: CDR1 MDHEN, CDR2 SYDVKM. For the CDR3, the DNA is TGTGCCAGCAGTTTCACAGGGGGTAGGGCTAACTATGGCTACACCTTC. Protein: CASSFTGGRANYGYTF.

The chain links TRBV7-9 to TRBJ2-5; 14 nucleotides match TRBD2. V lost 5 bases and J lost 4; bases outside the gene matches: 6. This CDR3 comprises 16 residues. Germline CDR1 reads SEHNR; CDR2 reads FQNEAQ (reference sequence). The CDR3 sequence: CASSRLAGGPGETQYF. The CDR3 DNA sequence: TGTGCCAGCAGCCGACTAGCGGGGGGGCCTGGAGAGACCCAGTACTTC.

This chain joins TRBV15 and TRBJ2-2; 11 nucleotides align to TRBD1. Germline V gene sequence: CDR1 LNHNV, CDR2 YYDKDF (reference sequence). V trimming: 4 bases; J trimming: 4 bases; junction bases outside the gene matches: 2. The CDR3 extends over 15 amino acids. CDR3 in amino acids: CATSIGTGGTGELFF. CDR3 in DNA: TGTGCCACCAGCATCGGGACAGGGGGCACCGGGGAGCTGTTTTTT.

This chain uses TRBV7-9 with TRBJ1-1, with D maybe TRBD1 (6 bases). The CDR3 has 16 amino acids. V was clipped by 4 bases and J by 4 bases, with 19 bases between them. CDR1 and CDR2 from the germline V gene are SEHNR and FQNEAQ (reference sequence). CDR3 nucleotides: TGTGCCAGCAGCTCCTCCGGGGGGGGGCGAAGCACTGAAGCTTTCTTT. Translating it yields CASSSSGGGRSTEAFF. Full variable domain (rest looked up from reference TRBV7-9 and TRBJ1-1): DTGVSQNPRHKITKRGQNVTFRCDPISEHNRLYWYRQTLGQGPEFLTYFQNEAQLEKSRLLSDRFSAERPKGSFSTLEIQRTEQGDSAMYLCASSSSGGGRSTEAFFGQGTRLTVV.

This chain's CDR3 is CASSHLDTGVYGYTF. Here the CDR3 DNA reads TGTGCCAGCAGCCACCTAGATACAGGGGTATATGGCTACACCTTC. This chain uses TRBV3-1 (or the pseudogene TRBV3-2) with TRBJ1-2; TRBD1 matches at 7 bases. The V gene's germline CDR1 is LGHDT and CDR2 YNNKEL (reference sequence). J gave up 5 bases and V 3 bases, and 9 bases lay outside the gene matches. The CDR3 extends over 15 amino acids.

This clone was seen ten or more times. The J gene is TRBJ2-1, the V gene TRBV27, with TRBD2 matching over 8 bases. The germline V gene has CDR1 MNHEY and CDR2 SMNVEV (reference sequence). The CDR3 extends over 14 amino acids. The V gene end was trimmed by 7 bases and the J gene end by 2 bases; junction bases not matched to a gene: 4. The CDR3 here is CASNPGGAYNEQFF. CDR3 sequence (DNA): TGTGCCAGCAACCCCGGGGGGGCCTACAATGAGCAGTTCTTC.

In nucleotides, the CDR3 is TGTGCCAGCAGCGGACAGGGGGCGGGGGAGCAGTACTTC. Protein sequence: CASSGQGAGEQYF. The rearrangement uses TRBV7-9 and TRBJ2-7; 11 nucleotides agree with TRBD1. V dropped 5 bases and J dropped 7; count of bases not matched to a gene: 4. There are 13 residues in the CDR3. CDR1 and CDR2 (germline): SEHNR, FQNEAQ (reference sequence).

The DNA of the CDR3 is TGTGCCAGCAGAGCAGGGGAGCGCACTGAAGCTTTCTTT. Translating it yields CASRAGERTEAFF. The V gene is TRBV2, the J gene TRBJ1-1; a possible D gene is TRBD1 (6 bases). Germline V gene sequence: CDR1 SNHLY, CDR2 FYNNEI. Trimming pared 6 bases from V and 4 bases from J, leaving 12 bases between. This CDR3 contains 13 residues.

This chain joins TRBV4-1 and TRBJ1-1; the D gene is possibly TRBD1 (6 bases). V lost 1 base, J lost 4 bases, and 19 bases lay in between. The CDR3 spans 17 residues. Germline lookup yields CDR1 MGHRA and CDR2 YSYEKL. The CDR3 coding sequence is TGCGCCAGCAGCCAAGGACTCCAGGGGCCCTCGGGCACTGAAGCTTTCTTT. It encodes CASSQGLQGPSGTEAFF.

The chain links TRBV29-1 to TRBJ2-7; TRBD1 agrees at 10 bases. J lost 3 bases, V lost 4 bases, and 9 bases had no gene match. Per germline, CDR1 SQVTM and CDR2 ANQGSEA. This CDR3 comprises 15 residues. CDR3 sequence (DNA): TGCAGCGTTGCAACCGGGACAGGGGACATCTACGAGCAGTACTTC. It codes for CSVATGTGDIYEQYF.

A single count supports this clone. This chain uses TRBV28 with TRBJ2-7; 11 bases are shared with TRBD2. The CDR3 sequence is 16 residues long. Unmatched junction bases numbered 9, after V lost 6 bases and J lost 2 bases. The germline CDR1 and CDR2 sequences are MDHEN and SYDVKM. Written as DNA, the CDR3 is TGTGCCAGCAGCGCCCCTAGCGGGGGGAACCCCTACGAGCAGTACTTC. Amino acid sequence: CASSAPSGGNPYEQYF.

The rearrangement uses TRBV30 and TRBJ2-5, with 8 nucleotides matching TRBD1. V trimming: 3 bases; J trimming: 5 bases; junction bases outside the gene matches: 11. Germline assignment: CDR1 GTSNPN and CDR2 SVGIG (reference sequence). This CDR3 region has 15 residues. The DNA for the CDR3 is TGTGCCTGGAGCTACAATCGACAGGGGATGGAGACCCAGTACTTC. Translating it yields CAWSYNRQGMETQYF. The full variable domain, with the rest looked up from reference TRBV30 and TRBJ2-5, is SQTIHQWPATLVQPVGSPLSLECTVEGTSNPNLYWYRQAAGRGLQLLFYSVGIGQISSEVPQNLSASRPQDRQFILSSKKLLLSDSGFYLCAWSYNRQGMETQYFGPGTRLLVL.

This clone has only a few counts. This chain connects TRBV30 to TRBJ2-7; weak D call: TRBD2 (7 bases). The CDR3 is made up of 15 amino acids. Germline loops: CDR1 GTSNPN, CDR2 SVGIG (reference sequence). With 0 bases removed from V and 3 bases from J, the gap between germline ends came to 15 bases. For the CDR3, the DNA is TGTGCCTGGAGTGTAGGGAGGGACATAAACTACGAGCAGTACTTC. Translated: CAWSVGRDINYEQYF.

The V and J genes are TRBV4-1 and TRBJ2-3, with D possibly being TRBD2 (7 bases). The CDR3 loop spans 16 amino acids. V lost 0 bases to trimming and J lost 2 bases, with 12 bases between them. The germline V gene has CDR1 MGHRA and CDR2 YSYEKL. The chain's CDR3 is CASSQDAGALTDTQYF. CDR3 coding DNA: TGCGCCAGCAGCCAAGATGCGGGGGCCCTCACAGATACGCAGTATTTT.

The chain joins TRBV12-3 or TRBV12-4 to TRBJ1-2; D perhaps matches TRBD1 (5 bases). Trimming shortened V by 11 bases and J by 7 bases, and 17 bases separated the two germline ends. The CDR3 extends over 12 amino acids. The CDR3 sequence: CADGQGSGGYTF. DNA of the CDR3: TGTGCCGACGGGCAGGGATCGGGTGGCTACACCTTC.

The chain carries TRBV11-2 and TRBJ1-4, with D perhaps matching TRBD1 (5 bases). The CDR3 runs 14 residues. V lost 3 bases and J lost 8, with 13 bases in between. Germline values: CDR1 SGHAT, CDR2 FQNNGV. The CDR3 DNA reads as TGTGCCAGCAGCTTGGGGCCCGGAGGGGAAAAACTGTTTTTT. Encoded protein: CASSLGPGGEKLFF.